This T cell receptor beta chain was observed in a study of human T cells and chemical hapten exposure. Overall study: Skin on the upper inner arm, around 2 cm by around 2 cm in size, was sensitized with 2% DPC.

In this sample, this clonotype turned up many times. MiXCR, run by TCRdb on the RACE reads, gives a single entry per CDR3 protein. The table records around 380,000 distinct CDR3 sequences, about 4.4% of them present only once. Indicated time point: patch test 1, 2 weeks after DPC sensitization. Regarding treatment: therapeutic diphenylcyclopropenone sensitization with weekly scalp DPC. This TCR was sampled from a woman in her forties or fifties with alopecia areata. Some clones in this sample may be carry-over from other donors' samples. The sequenced sample was whole blood, obtained in connection with sensitization to the hapten diphenylcyclopropenone (DPC).

The CDR3 coding sequence is TGCGCCAGCAGCCAGGGGACAGGGGGCAGGGATGAGCAGTTCTTC. This sequence encodes CASSQGTGGRDEQFF. The V call is TRBV4-1, the J call TRBJ2-1, with 12 bases aligning to TRBD1. Germline V lookup: CDR1 MGHRA, CDR2 YSYEKL. The CDR3 spans 15 residues. J lost 8 bases, V lost 3 bases, and 5 bases had no gene match.